The T cell receptor (beta chain) under discussion was sequenced for a study of T cells in Graves' hyperthyroidism and ophthalmopathy. Regarding the study as a whole: Blood held most thyroid clonotypes expanded above 0.001 frequency. Before onset, ophthalmopathy was predicted by the model a median roughly 6.8 months earlier. Stable hyperthyroidism was separated from ophthalmopathy by a model based on 13 V-J features.

RNA transcripts gave rise to amplified TCR beta CDR3 regions. First-round RT-PCR targeting the TCR CDR3 was performed with the HTBI primer set. TCRdb re-analysed the multiplex PCR reads in MiXCR, keeping a single row per CDR3 protein. The sample includes about 380,000 distinct CDR3 sequences, around a sixth of them seen just once. PBMCs came from 9 to 10 ml fresh peripheral blood. The CDR3 loop spans 13 amino acids. Trimming left V 11 bases short and J 4 bases short, with 15 bases between. Germline CDR1 is MNHEY and CDR2 is SMNVEV (reference sequence). About this clonotype: Its antigen is currently unknown.

The sample was blood. This receptor was taken from a man between 18 and 29 years old with Graves' ophthalmopathy. The chain combines TRBV27 with TRBJ1-3, with D tentatively TRBD1 (5 bases). The CDR3: CARAWWGGNTIYF. CDR3 DNA: TGTGCCCGAGCCTGGTGGGGGGGAAACACCATATATTTT.